Listed here are 26 T cell receptor beta chains from one sample, sequenced in a study of vaccination and CD4 T cells after COVID-19. The assay that was used to sequence DNA from cultured CD4+ T cells was the Oncomine TCR Beta short-read assay. TCRdb used MiXCR to reprocess the PCR reads, holding one entry per CDR3 protein. The profile shows around 7,100 distinct CDR3 sequences, roughly 50% of them singletons. Their antigens are not known. Treatment specified: 10-day PBMC culture with coronavirus spike peptide pools or control peptides (ViraFEST assay). One should note that the unexposed donor's CD4+ T cells were collected before the COVID-19 pandemic (2011-2018). The sequenced sample consisted of CD4+ T cells from blood, cultured in vitro. The receptors here all came from a human donor in good health.

This chain uses TRBV7-2 with TRBJ2-3; 12 bases are a match to TRBD2. Germline values: CDR1 SGHTA, CDR2 FQGNSA. Unmatched junction bases numbered 7, after V lost 4 bases and J lost 2 bases. The CDR3 is made up of 17 amino acids. CDR3 nucleotides: TGTGCCAGCAGCTCCCTAGCGGGGGGGCTAGACACAGATACGCAGTATTTT. It codes for CASSSLAGGLDTDTQYF.

This sequence joins TRBV5-4 and TRBJ1-2; D gene ambiguous. V lost 4 bases and J 2 bases, leaving 12 bases between the germline ends. The CDR3 covers 14 residues. Germline assignment: CDR1 SGHNT and CDR2 YYREEE (reference sequence). The CDR3 nucleotides are TGTGCCAGCAGCCAACTACAACTCAACTATGGCTACACCTTC. This translates into CASSQLQLNYGYTF.

The chain is built from TRBV20-1 and TRBJ2-1; 15 bases fit TRBD2. This CDR3 has 17 residues. The V and J ends lost 6 bases and 1 base, in that order; junction bases with no gene match: 7. Germline values: CDR1 DFQATT, CDR2 SNEGSKA (reference sequence). CDR3 sequence (DNA): TGCAGTGCCAGGACTAGCGGGAGGGCCCTGTCCTACAATGAGCAGTTCTTC. Translation: CSARTSGRALSYNEQFF.

The CDR3 region has the DNA TGTGCCAGCAGCCAAGGAGAAGGGGAAAGGACTAGCGGGAGGACCTACAATGAGCAGTTCTTC. Amino acid sequence: CASSQGEGERTSGRTYNEQFF. V usage is TRBV4-2 and J usage is TRBJ2-1, with TRBD2 matching 14 bases. Germline lookup yields CDR1 LGHNA and CDR2 YNFKEQ. V dropped 1 base and J dropped 2; count of bases not matched to a gene: 13. The CDR3 extends over 21 amino acids.

This clonotype showed up just a few times. CDR3 nucleotide sequence: TGTGCCAGGGCGGTAGCGGGGGCCAAATACGAGCAGTACTTC. As protein: CARAVAGAKYEQYF. The rearrangement links TRBV21-1 to TRBJ2-7; the table's D call TRBD2 went unverified against the DNA. TRBV21-1 is a documented pseudogene. CDR3 length equals 14 residues.

The chain links TRBV19 to TRBJ1-6; D ambiguous. Between the trimmed V and J ends, which lost 4 bases and 7 bases, there was a span of 8 bases. Germline-derived CDR1 and CDR2 are LNHDA and SQIVND (reference sequence). The CDR3 length is 13 residues. This CDR3 reads CASSNGRNSPLHF. The DNA for the CDR3 is TGTGCCAGTAGTAACGGTCGGAATTCACCCCTCCACTTT. Looking up the rest from reference TRBV19 and TRBJ1-6 gives the full variable domain: DGGITQSPKYLFRKEGQNVTLSCEQNLNHDAMYWYRQDPGQGLRLIYYSQIVNDFQKGDIAEGYSVSREKKESFPLTVTSAQKNPTAFYLCASSNGRNSPLHFGNGTRLTVT.

This sequence joins TRBV11-3 and TRBJ1-1; no firm D call. Germline V CDR1 and CDR2: SGHNT, YENEEA. This CDR3 spans 12 amino acids. With 3 bases removed from V and 2 bases from J, the gap between germline ends came to 4 bases. The CDR3 nucleotides read TGTGCCAGCAGCTTTGGAAACACTGAAGCTTTCTTT. It yields the protein CASSFGNTEAFF. Full variable domain (missing parts from reference TRBV11-3 and TRBJ1-1): EAGVVQSPRYKIIEKKQPVAFWCNPISGHNTLYWYLQNLGQGPELLIRYENEEAVDDSQLPKDRFSAERLKGVDSTLKIQPAELGDSAVYLCASSFGNTEAFFGQGTRLTVV.

DNA for the CDR3: TGTGCCAGCAGCCCCGGGACAGGGGGCAATCAGCCCCAGCATTTT. The encoded protein is CASSPGTGGNQPQHF. This chain uses TRBV11-2 with TRBJ1-5, with TRBD1 matching 10 bases. The CDR3 sequence is 15 residues long. With 5 bases clipped from V and 2 bases from J, the junction kept 3 bases outside the gene matches. Germline loops: CDR1 SGHAT, CDR2 FQNNGV.

This clonotype was seen only a few times. The genes are TRBV27 and TRBJ2-3; D may correspond to TRBD1 or TRBD2 (5 bases each). This CDR3 is 14 amino acids long. V lost 1 base, J lost 8 bases, and 13 bases lay in between. Germline V gives CDR1 MNHEY, CDR2 SMNVEV (reference sequence). This chain's CDR3 is CASSLLGVVGTQYF. CDR3 nucleotides: TGTGCCAGCAGTTTATTGGGGGTGGTGGGTACGCAGTATTTT.

J is TRBJ1-6 and V is TRBV12-3 or TRBV12-4, with D possibly TRBD1 on 5 matching bases. CDR3 length: 14 residues. With 1 base removed from V and 11 bases from J, the gap between germline ends came to 12 bases. Here the CDR3 DNA reads TGTGCCAGCAGTTTAGGGGGGGTTGTGACACCCCTCCACTTT. It codes for CASSLGGVVTPLHF.

This clonotype turned up a few times. V usage is TRBV20-1 and J usage is TRBJ1-2; TRBD1 might be the D (5 bases). Trimming cost V 6 bases and J 4 bases, with 9 bases left between them. Germline loops: CDR1 DFQATT, CDR2 SNEGSKA (reference sequence). This CDR3 spans 11 amino acids. CDR3 protein: CSARDSYGYTF. The CDR3 DNA sequence: TGCAGTGCCCGAGACAGCTATGGCTACACCTTC.

The chain carries TRBV6-4 and TRBJ1-5; D is unclear. V lost 6 bases, J lost 0 bases, and 9 bases lay in between. Germline V gene lookup returns CDR1 MRHNA and CDR2 SNTAGT. The CDR3 is 14 residues long. CDR3 amino acids: CASSKTVSNQPQHF. CDR3 nucleotides: TGTGCCAGCAGCAAGACGGTTAGCAATCAGCCCCAGCATTTT.

The chain links TRBV7-2 to TRBJ2-7, with D tentatively TRBD2 (6 bases). Germline V gene sequence: CDR1 SGHTA, CDR2 FQGNSA. Trimming took 1 base from V and 6 from J, leaving 13 bases between them. This CDR3 region has 14 residues. CDR3 nucleotides: TGTGCCAGCAGCTTAGTTGGCTCGGAGGGCGAGCAGTACTTC. This codes for CASSLVGSEGEQYF.

This clonotype was found a few times. This chain links TRBV19 with TRBJ1-2; tentative D call: TRBD1 (6 bases). Germline V lookup: CDR1 LNHDA, CDR2 SQIVND (reference sequence). There are 12 residues in the CDR3. V lost 5 bases and J lost 6, with 10 bases in between. The CDR3 nucleotides are TGTGCCAGTAGTCACAGGGACCATGGCTACACCTTC. Protein sequence: CASSHRDHGYTF.

This clonotype was found a few times. V is TRBV20-1 and J is TRBJ2-7; D may be TRBD1 (5 bases). Germline V lookup: CDR1 DFQATT, CDR2 SNEGSKA (reference sequence). V gave up 6 bases and J gave up 10 bases, with 13 bases separating them. CDR3 size: 10 residues. The CDR3: CSAGKTVQYF. The CDR3 DNA is TGCAGTGCGGGAAAGACAGTTCAGTACTTC.

This chain uses TRBV10-3 with TRBJ2-3, with D perhaps assigned TRBD1 or TRBD2 (5 bases each). Trimming took off 4 bases at V and 9 bases at J, with 20 bases between the two ends. Germline-derived CDR1 and CDR2 are ENHRY and SYGVKD. The CDR3 has 15 residues. This chain's CDR3 is CAISAISGSMWTQYF. The CDR3 region has the DNA TGTGCCATCAGTGCGATTTCAGGGAGCATGTGGACGCAGTATTTT.

J is TRBJ1-2 and V is TRBV11-2, with TRBD1 identical over 7 bases. Germline CDR1 SGHAT, CDR2 FQNNGV. Trimming removed 6 bases from V and 4 bases from J; junction bases left unmatched: 11. CDR3 length: 15 residues. CDR3 sequence: CASSVSQGGLYGYTF. The CDR3 DNA reads TGTGCCAGCAGTGTTTCCCAAGGGGGCCTCTATGGCTACACCTTC. The complete variable domain, with remaining parts taken from reference TRBV11-2 and TRBJ1-2, reads EAGVAQSPRYKIIEKRQSVAFWCNPISGHATLYWYQQILGQGPKLLIQFQNNGVVDDSQLPKDRFSAERLKGVDSTLKIQPAKLEDSAVYLCASSVSQGGLYGYTFGSGTRLTVV.

This clonotype was counted between two and nine times. The V and J genes are TRBV24-1 and TRBJ2-1, with D possibly matching TRBD2 (6 bases). The CDR3 contains 16 residues. V dropped 2 bases and J dropped 2 bases, with 12 bases sitting between them. The germline V gene has CDR1 KGHDR and CDR2 SFDVKD. The CDR3 is CATSDSSRGPYNEQFF. The CDR3 nucleotides are TGTGCCACCAGTGATTCGTCGCGGGGCCCCTACAATGAGCAGTTCTTC.

The rearrangement links TRBV20-1 to TRBJ2-2; no definite D call. The germline gives CDR1 DFQATT, CDR2 SNEGSKA (reference sequence). This CDR3 has 11 residues. With 1 base removed from V and 4 bases from J, the gap between germline ends came to 1 base. Here the CDR3 DNA reads TGCAGTGCTAGAGTCACCGGGGAGCTGTTTTTT. Encoded protein: CSARVTGELFF.

The rearrangement uses TRBV12-3 or TRBV12-4 and TRBJ1-5, with 7 bases lining up with TRBD1. The CDR3 has 14 amino acids. The junction had 3 bases not matched to a gene; V was cut back by 3 bases and J by 4 bases. DNA for the CDR3: TGTGCCAGCAGTTTCGGGACAGTAAATCAGCCCCAGCATTTT. Translated: CASSFGTVNQPQHF.

This clonotype showed up just a few times. The CDR3 DNA reads as TGCAGTGCTATCGCGGGAGGGAACACTGAAGCTTTCTTT. It yields the protein CSAIAGGNTEAFF. The V call is TRBV20-1, the J call TRBJ1-1; D unclear. From germline, CDR1 is DFQATT and CDR2 SNEGSKA (reference sequence). CDR3 length: 13 residues. V was cut by 4 bases and J by 1 base, with 10 bases left in between.

The chain employs TRBV6-1 and TRBJ2-7; TRBD1 aligns across 11 bases. Trimming cost V 6 bases and J 3 bases; bases outside gene matches: 7. The germline V gene has CDR1 MNHNS and CDR2 SASEGT. The CDR3 spans 15 residues. CDR3 nucleotides: TGTGCCAGCAGCGCCGGGACAGGGGGAAACTACGAGCAGTACTTC. Its protein is CASSAGTGGNYEQYF.

J is TRBJ2-5 and V is TRBV7-2, with 9 bases matching TRBD2. The germline V gene has CDR1 SGHTA and CDR2 FQGNSA. This CDR3 is built from 15 residues. V dropped 5 bases and J dropped 4; count of bases not matched to a gene: 8. Here the CDR3 reads CASSIKRGATETQYF. CDR3 in DNA: TGTGCCAGCAGCATTAAGCGGGGGGCCACAGAGACCCAGTACTTC.

The chain couples TRBV2 to TRBJ1-1; weak D call: TRBD1 (5 bases). The CDR3 extends over 14 amino acids. Between the trimmed V and J ends, which lost 6 bases and 1 base, there was a span of 12 bases. CDR1 is SNHLY, CDR2 FYNNEI, per germline. The CDR3 here is CASRTGTANTEAFF. The CDR3 DNA sequence: TGTGCCAGCAGGACGGGGACGGCGAACACTGAAGCTTTCTTT.

V gene TRBV6-5 combines with J gene TRBJ2-2; 9 nucleotides match TRBD2. Germline assignment: CDR1 MNHEY and CDR2 SVGAGI. V lost 0 bases, J lost 6 bases, and 14 bases stayed unmatched. This CDR3 region has 19 residues. CDR3 in DNA: TGTGCCAGCAGTTACTCCACCTTCCTAGCGGGGAACCGGGCCGGGGAGCTGTTTTTT. It yields the protein CASSYSTFLAGNRAGELFF.

This clonotype was counted a few times. V gene TRBV15 combines with J gene TRBJ2-1; 9 positions match TRBD2. This CDR3 comprises 16 residues. The germline V gene has CDR1 LNHNV and CDR2 YYDKDF (reference sequence). Trimming at V came to 3 bases and at J to 0 bases, leaving 3 bases not matched to a gene. The CDR3 DNA follows: TGTGCCACCAGCAGGGGCGGGGGGGCCTCCTACAATGAGCAGTTCTTC. Translating gives CATSRGGGASYNEQFF.